The present T cell receptor (beta chain) was sequenced within a study of blood T cells in healthy people across ages. Turning to this clonotype: Its antigen is still unknown.

This CDR3 is 14 amino acids long. The V gene lost 5 bases and the J gene lost 5 bases, with 14 bases spanning the gap. From germline, CDR1 is PRHDT and CDR2 FYEKMQ (reference sequence). General study points: In older individuals, TCR beta diversity per million T cells was lower, falling roughly linearly with age.

A J-beta primer mix and a sample-barcoded 5' primer were used in a second PCR of roughly 7 to 12 cycles. Each cDNA molecule was tagged by a template-switch adaptor with 12 random nucleotides. Every individual sample yielded 2.5 million or more paired-end reads (each containing CDR3). TCRdb reprocessed the 5' RACE reads via MiXCR and lists one record per CDR3 protein. The profile shows 1.5 million to 2 million distinct CDR3 sequences, 30% to 35% of them singletons. The TCR comes from a woman under 40 in good health. Specimen: blood. The V and J genes are TRBV13 and TRBJ2-3; tentative D call: TRBD2 (6 bases). The CDR3 sequence is CASSPEGREDTQYF. DNA for the CDR3: TGTGCCAGCAGCCCCGAAGGGCGGGAAGATACGCAGTATTTT.